These 5 T cell receptor beta chains came from one sample sequenced in a study of response to subunit inactivated influenza vaccine. TCRdb itself ran the RT-PCR reads through MiXCR, one entry per CDR3 protein. The table has 550,000 to 800,000 distinct CDR3 sequences, about 14% seen once; the top ten hold 6% to 8%. Sequenced here: PBMCs from blood, sampled approximately 15 days before vaccination. The source is a man between 50 and 59 years old who received an inactivated influenza vaccine.

The chain employs TRBV4-3 and TRBJ2-1, with 7 positions matching TRBD2. V lost 6 bases, J lost 0 bases, and 5 bases stayed unmatched. Germline CDR1 and CDR2: LGHNA and YSLEER. The CDR3 length is 15 residues. The CDR3 loop is CASSHLAVSYNEQFF. The DNA of the CDR3 is TGCGCCAGCAGTCATCTAGCGGTCTCCTACAATGAGCAGTTCTTC.

Many counts were recorded for this clonotype. The J gene is TRBJ1-1, the V gene TRBV5-5; TRBD1 aligns across 7 bases. The V and J ends lost 2 bases and 1 base, in that order; junction bases with no gene match: 8. From germline, CDR1 is SGHKS and CDR2 YYEKEE (reference sequence). The CDR3 is 16 residues long. The CDR3 nucleotides are TGTGCCAGCAGCTTTCTTCAGCGACAGGGGAACACTGAAGCTTTCTTT. Residues: CASSFLQRQGNTEAFF.

The CDR3 DNA is TGTGCCAGCAGCTTAGATGGGGGAGGGCCCCCCTACAATGAGCAGTTCTTC. Its protein is CASSLDGGGPPYNEQFF. J is TRBJ2-1 and V is TRBV11-2, with 7 bases lining up with TRBD2. Germline CDR1 reads SGHAT; CDR2 reads FQNNGV. J was trimmed by 2 bases and V by 0 bases; bases with no gene match: 7. The CDR3 length is 17 residues.

This clonotype was seen a handful of times. The chain couples TRBV28 to TRBJ2-5; D not certain. In germline, CDR1 is MDHEN, CDR2 SYDVKM. There are 14 residues in the CDR3. V shed 3 bases and J shed 1 base, with 9 bases lying between them. The CDR3 nucleotides are TGTGCCAGCAGTTTCCACTCAAGCCAAGAGACCCAGTACTTC. Translating it yields CASSFHSSQETQYF.

This clonotype turned up a few times. The chain combines TRBV14 with TRBJ2-1, with TRBD1 matching over 10 bases. J lost 3 bases, V lost 1 base, and 3 bases had no gene match. Looked up from germline, CDR1 is SGHDN and CDR2 is FVKESK. CDR3 length: 16 amino acids. CDR3 nucleotides: TGTGCCAGCAGCCAAGTCAGGACAGGGGGCTACAATGAGCAGTTCTTC. It codes for CASSQVRTGGYNEQFF. The full variable domain, completed using reference TRBV14 and TRBJ2-1, is EAGVTQFPSHSVIEKGQTVTLRCDPISGHDNLYWYRRVMGKEIKFLLHFVKESKQDESGMPNNRFLAERTGGTYSTLKVQPAELEDSGVYFCASSQVRTGGYNEQFFGPGTRLTVL.